This T cell receptor (beta chain) stems from a study of blood T cell repertoires in COVID-19. Study in general: Samples of COVID-19 (acute and convalescent) were obtained from the United States, Italy and Spain. Sources were T cells, B-cell-depleted T cells, or PBMCs; the material itself was cDNA or gDNA.

After removal of 2 bases from V and 6 bases from J, the junction contained 10 bases not matched to a gene. The CDR3 loop spans 16 amino acids. Germline CDR1 is LGHDT and CDR2 is YNNKEL (reference sequence). Under the authors' procedure: From reference gene primer amplification, estimates of nucleated cell counts were derived. Measured with immunoSEQ multiplex PCR; TCRdb has only the in-frame clones, and not every one. V, J and clone size reflect that table, while D and trimming were determined from the DNA. This sample has about 300,000 clones, with 70% to 90% found just once. Sequencing was performed on peripheral blood. This TCR was sampled from a man between 65 and 85 years old with acute or convalescent COVID-19. The chain uses TRBV3-1 (or the pseudogene TRBV3-2) and TRBJ2-3; 8 nucleotides line up with TRBD1. CDR3 coding DNA: TGTGCCAGCAGCCAAAGGGGCAGGGGGCGCGAGGATACGCAGTATTTT. Translated, it gives CASSQRGRGREDTQYF.